This T cell receptor (beta chain) was observed in a study of T cells in Graves' hyperthyroidism and ophthalmopathy. Findings and limits, study-wide: Among thyroid clonotypes expanded above 0.001, most also appeared in blood. Before onset, by a median of 6.5 months, the model predicted ophthalmopathy.

In this sample, this clonotype turned up many times. The antigen is undetermined. Authors of the study amplified TCR beta CDR3 regions from RNA transcripts. During a first-round RT-PCR of the TCR CDR3, the HTBI primer set was used. TCRdb itself ran the multiplex PCR reads through MiXCR, one entry per CDR3 protein. The table includes about 640,000 distinct CDR3 sequences, 20% to 25% detected once. Each 10 ml fresh peripheral blood draw supplied the PBMCs. The V gene's germline CDR1 is SGHDT and CDR2 YYEEEE. Trimming stripped 0 bases from V and 4 bases from J, with 12 bases between. The CDR3 sequence is 15 residues long.

This sequence was found in a man between 25 and 39 years old with Graves' ophthalmopathy. V and J are TRBV5-6 and TRBJ2-3; possibly TRBD1 or TRBD2 for D (6 bases each). The sample taken for sequencing was blood. CDR3 residues: CASSLALGGPDTQYF. DNA for the CDR3: TGTGCCAGCAGCTTGGCTCTGGGGGGCCCAGATACGCAGTATTTT.